This T cell receptor (beta chain) was sequenced during a study of human T cells and chemical hapten exposure (dated by TCRdb to about 2021). Background on the whole study: For sensitization, 2% DPC in acetone was applied to a 2 cm by 2 cm area of upper inner arm skin. The libraries were sequenced as a pool, and the TCR yield per sample differed mostly because of small variations in library volumes within the pool. Patients additionally received weekly therapeutic DPC doses to the scalp throughout the roughly 23-week study period. Patch testing was done on the upper back using Finn chambers containing 0.01% DPC, and results were scored after 6 days according to International Contact Dermatitis Research Group standards. Most of the patients in the cohort were female, and the cohort covered alopecia areata with under or over 50% scalp involvement, alopecia totalis and alopecia universalis. For TCR sequencing, blood came from approximately 29 alopecia patients at anywhere from one to four time points (pre-sensitization, 2, 6 and 24 weeks). The study tracked peripheral blood TCR repertoire changes in vivo during primary and secondary sensitization to the hapten diphenylcyclopropenone (DPC) in alopecia patients. Blood samples were taken from patients before sensitization (week 0) and at 2, 6 and about 24 weeks after DPC sensitization.

Broad study findings and their caveats: Alopecia, a presumed autoimmune disease, was present in all patients, so the immune response of the patients might differ from that of healthy individuals. Patch test score was positively correlated with the number of PT1 expanded TCRs, with significance at thresholds 8, 16 and 32 but not at 4. DPC sensitization did not change how many TCRs were above 1 in 1000 frequency, and no evidence was found of alterations in global repertoire structure. Repeated subsampling changed both the strength of the expansion versus patch-test correlation and the threshold at which the correlation became significant. Expanded TCRs formed significantly more large CDR3 similarity clusters than pre-sensitization or healthy control sets, consistent with antigen-driven responses.

With respect to this clonotype: What antigen it recognizes has not been identified. No qualities accompany the bases; no much larger clone lies one base away.

Inclusive of the bounding cysteine and phenylalanine, the CDR3 is 17 residues long. Only the CDR3 DNA stays, 51 bases, in frame from base 1. Via the germline V gene, CDR1 is SNHLY and CDR2 FYNNEI. At the junction V is shortened by 1 base and J by 2 bases; bases outside the gene matches: 6. The sample's time point label, in plain terms: pre-sensitization, week 0. The treatment or condition label for this specimen denotes: therapeutic diphenylcyclopropenone sensitization with weekly scalp DPC. Blood at each patch-test visit was drawn before the patch test was applied. Eligible patients were aged 18 to 70, diagnosed with alopecia, deemed suitable for DPC therapy, and excluded if pregnant. Total RNA was extracted from unfractionated whole blood collected in Tempus Blood RNA tubes. The library was built by means of RACE. Sequencing instrument: NextSeq 500. During library preparation, unique molecular identifiers were attached to individual cDNA molecules so that TCRs could be counted quantitatively and reproducibly. From each blood RNA sample, both TCR alpha and TCR beta chains were sequenced. The source study handled its data this way. A median of about 100,000 TCRs per sample was observed, with a range of roughly 20,000 to 700,000. The Decombinator software suite was used to annotate V, J and CDR3 in the TCR reads. For the PS versus PT1 abundance plots, all samples were subsampled to the same number of TCRs (28,000). TCRs were defined as expanded if absent before sensitization and observed at least eight times at the 2-week time point. The public sequencing data were trimmed at Q25 with fastp and processed into clonotypes with MiXCR by TCRdb, which kept only in-frame beta chains. Entries are consolidated by CDR3 protein sequence, retaining the most common genes and DNA. What appears here as the V and J calls and clone size reflects TCRdb's work, not the paper's. In this sample the table shows about 350,000 distinct CDR3 sequences, about 5.4% of which occur a single time. The ten largest clones capture about 8.2% of the sample.

The sample consisted of whole blood, taken in connection with sensitization to the hapten diphenylcyclopropenone (DPC). The TCR originated in a woman aged 18-29 years with alopecia areata. Some clones in this sample may be carry-over from other donors' samples. Rearrangement joined TRBV2 to TRBJ2-1, with 9 bases in between that match TRBD2. The CDR3 amino acid sequence is: CASSEGLAGVTYNEQFF. The nucleotides read TGTGCCAGCAGTGAAGGTTTAGCGGGGGTGACCTACAATGAGCAGTTCTTC.